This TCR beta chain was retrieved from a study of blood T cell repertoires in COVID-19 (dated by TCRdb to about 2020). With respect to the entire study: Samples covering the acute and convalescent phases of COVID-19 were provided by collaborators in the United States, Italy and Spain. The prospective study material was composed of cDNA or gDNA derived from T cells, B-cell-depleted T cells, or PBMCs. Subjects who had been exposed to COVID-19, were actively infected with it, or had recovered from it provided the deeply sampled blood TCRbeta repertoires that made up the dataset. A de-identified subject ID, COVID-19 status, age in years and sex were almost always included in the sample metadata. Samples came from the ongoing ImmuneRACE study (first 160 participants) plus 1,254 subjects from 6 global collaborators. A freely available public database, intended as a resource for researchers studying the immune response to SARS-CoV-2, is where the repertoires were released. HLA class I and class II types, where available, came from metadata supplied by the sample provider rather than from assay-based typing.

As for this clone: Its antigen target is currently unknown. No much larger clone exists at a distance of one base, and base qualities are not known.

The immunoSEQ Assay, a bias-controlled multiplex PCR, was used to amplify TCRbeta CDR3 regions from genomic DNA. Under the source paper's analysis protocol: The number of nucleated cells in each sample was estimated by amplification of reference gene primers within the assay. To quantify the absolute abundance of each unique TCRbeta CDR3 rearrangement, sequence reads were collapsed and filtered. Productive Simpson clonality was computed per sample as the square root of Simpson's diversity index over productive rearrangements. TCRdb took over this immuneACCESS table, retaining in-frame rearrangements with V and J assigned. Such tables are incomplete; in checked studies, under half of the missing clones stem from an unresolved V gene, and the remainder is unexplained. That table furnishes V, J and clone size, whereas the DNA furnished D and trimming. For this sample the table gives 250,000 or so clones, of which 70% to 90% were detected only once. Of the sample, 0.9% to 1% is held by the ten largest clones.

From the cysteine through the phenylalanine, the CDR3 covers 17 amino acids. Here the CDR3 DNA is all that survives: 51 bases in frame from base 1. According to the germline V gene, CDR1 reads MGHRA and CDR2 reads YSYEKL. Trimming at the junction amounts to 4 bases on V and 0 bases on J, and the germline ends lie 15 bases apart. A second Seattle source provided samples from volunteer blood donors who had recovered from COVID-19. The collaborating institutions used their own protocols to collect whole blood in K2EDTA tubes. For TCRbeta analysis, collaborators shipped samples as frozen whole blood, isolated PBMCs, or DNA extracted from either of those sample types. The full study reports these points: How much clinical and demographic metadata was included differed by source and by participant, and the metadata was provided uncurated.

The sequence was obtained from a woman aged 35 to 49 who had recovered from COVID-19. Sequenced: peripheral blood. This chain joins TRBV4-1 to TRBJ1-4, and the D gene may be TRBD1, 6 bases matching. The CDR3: CASSRPRQDATNEKLFF. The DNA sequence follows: TGCGCCAGCAGCCGCCCTCGACAGGACGCAACTAATGAAAAACTGTTTTTT.